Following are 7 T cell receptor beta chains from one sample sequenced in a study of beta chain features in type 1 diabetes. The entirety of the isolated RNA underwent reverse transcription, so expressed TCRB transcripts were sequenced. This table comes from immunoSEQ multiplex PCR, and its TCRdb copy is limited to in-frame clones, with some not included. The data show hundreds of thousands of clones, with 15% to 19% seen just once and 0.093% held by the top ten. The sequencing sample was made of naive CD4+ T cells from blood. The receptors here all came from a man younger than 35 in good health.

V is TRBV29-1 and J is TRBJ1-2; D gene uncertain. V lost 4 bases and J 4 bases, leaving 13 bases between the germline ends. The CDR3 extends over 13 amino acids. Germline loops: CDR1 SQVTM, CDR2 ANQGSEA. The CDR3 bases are TGCAGCGTTGTGTCAGAGAGAGGCTATGGCTACACCTTC. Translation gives CSVVSERGYGYTF.

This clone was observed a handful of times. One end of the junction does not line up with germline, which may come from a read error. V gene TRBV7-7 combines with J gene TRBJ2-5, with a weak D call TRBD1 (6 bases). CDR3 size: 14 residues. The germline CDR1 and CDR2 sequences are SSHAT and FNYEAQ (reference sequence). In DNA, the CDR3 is TGTGCTAGCAGCTTAAGGCAGGGGCCGGGGCCCCAGTACTTC. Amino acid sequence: CASSLRQGPGPQYF.

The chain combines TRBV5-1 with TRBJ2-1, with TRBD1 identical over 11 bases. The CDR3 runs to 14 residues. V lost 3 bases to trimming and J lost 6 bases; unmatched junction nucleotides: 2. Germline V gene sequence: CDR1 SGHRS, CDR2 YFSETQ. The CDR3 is CASSSGTGGNEQFF. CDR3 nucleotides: TGCGCCAGCAGCTCCGGGACAGGGGGCAATGAGCAGTTCTTC.

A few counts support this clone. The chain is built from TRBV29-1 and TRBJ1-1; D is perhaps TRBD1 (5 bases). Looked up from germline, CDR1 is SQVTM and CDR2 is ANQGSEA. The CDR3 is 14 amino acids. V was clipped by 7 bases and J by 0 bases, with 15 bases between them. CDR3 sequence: CSAGPGSMNTEAFF. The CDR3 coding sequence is TGCAGCGCGGGGCCGGGGAGCATGAACACTGAAGCTTTCTTT.

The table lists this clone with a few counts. The CDR3 region is CASSPGVGLHYGYTF. The CDR3 nucleotides are TGTGCCAGCAGTCCCGGGGTGGGACTTCACTATGGCTACACCTTC. The gene calls are TRBV27 and TRBJ1-2; tentatively, D is TRBD1 (5 bases). Trimming took 5 bases from V and 3 from J, leaving 16 bases between them. Germline V gene data show CDR1 as MNHEY and CDR2 as SMNVEV (reference sequence). The CDR3 has 15 residues.

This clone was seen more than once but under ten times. This CDR3 is CASAPGGFYEQYF. The CDR3, as DNA: TGCGCCAGCGCCCCGGGGGGGTTCTACGAGCAGTACTTC. The chain recombines TRBV5-1 with TRBJ2-7; 8 positions match TRBD2. The V and J ends lost 7 bases and 3 bases, in that order; junction bases with no gene match: 6. CDR3 size: 13 residues. Germline V gene sequence: CDR1 SGHRS, CDR2 YFSETQ.

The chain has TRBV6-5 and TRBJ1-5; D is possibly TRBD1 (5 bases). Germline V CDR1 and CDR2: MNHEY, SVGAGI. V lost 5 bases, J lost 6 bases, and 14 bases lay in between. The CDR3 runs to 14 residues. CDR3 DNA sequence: TGTGCCAGCAGTGTGGGGGAGAGGGTTCAGCCCCAGCATTTT. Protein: CASSVGERVQPQHF.